The 21 T cell receptor beta chains below were found in one sample sequenced in a study of high-grade serous ovarian cancer treatment subgroups. The tumor samples were collected prior to definitive surgery or chemotherapy. TCRdb keeps only in-frame clones here, not all; method: immunoSEQ multiplex PCR. The sample carries under 3,500 clones, approximately 68% recorded once. Sequenced input: tumor tissue. The source is a human donor with high-grade serous ovarian cancer.

The V call is TRBV15, the J call TRBJ1-4; 9 bases agree with TRBD1. The CDR3 runs to 16 residues. From germline, CDR1 is LNHNV and CDR2 YYDKDF (reference sequence). The junction had 2 bases not matched to a gene; V was cut back by 1 base and J by 2 bases. In DNA, the CDR3 is TGTGCCACCAGCAGAGTACAGGGGGCGACTAATGAAAAACTGTTTTTT. It is translated as CATSRVQGATNEKLFF.

This clone was found once. The chain links TRBV14 to TRBJ2-7, with D unresolved. V was pared by 1 base and J by 0 bases, with 7 bases between. The CDR3 is made up of 14 amino acids. CDR1 SGHDN and CDR2 FVKESK come from the germline V gene. The CDR3 here is CASSQGGYSYEQYF. CDR3 DNA sequence: TGTGCCAGCAGCCAAGGGGGTTACTCCTACGAGCAGTACTTC. Full variable domain (missing parts from reference TRBV14 and TRBJ2-7): EAGVTQFPSHSVIEKGQTVTLRCDPISGHDNLYWYRRVMGKEIKFLLHFVKESKQDESGMPNNRFLAERTGGTYSTLKVQPAELEDSGVYFCASSQGGYSYEQYFGPGTRLTVT.

As for this clone: Other DNA sequences of this sample code for an identical CDR3. This chain links TRBV15 with TRBJ2-6; the match to TRBD2 covers 7 bases. With 0 bases clipped from V and 4 bases from J, the junction kept 3 bases outside the gene matches. Germline CDR1 is LNHNV and CDR2 is YYDKDF (reference sequence). This CDR3 is 16 amino acids long. In DNA, the CDR3 is TGTGCCACCAGCAGAGAGGGGGGAGGGGGGGCCAACGTCCTGACTTTC. Translating it yields CATSREGGGGANVLTF.

The chain carries TRBV6-5 and TRBJ1-1, with D unresolved. The length of the CDR3 is 12 residues. In germline, CDR1 is MNHEY, CDR2 SVGAGI. The ends were cut back, 2 bases at V and 3 bases at J, with 4 bases in the middle. The CDR3 sequence is CASSYKYTEAFF. The CDR3 DNA follows: TGTGCCAGCAGTTACAAATACACTGAAGCTTTCTTT.

The rearrangement links TRBV5-6 to TRBJ2-2; 10 nucleotides agree with TRBD2. Germline V gene data show CDR1 as SGHDT and CDR2 as YYEEEE. V was pared by 3 bases and J by 2 bases, with 7 bases of the junction left unmatched. The CDR3 has 17 amino acids. The CDR3 spells CASSSSSSGGNTGELFF. The CDR3 DNA sequence: TGTGCCAGCAGCTCTAGTTCTAGCGGGGGTAACACCGGGGAGCTGTTTTTT.

This rearrangement joins TRBV4-3 to TRBJ2-7, with TRBD1 as a possible D gene (6 bases). Germline V gene data show CDR1 as LGHNA and CDR2 as YSLEER. The CDR3 loop spans 16 amino acids. V shed 0 bases and J shed 0 bases, with 12 bases lying between them. The CDR3 sequence: CASSQDPGTPSYEQYF. The CDR3, as DNA: TGCGCCAGCAGCCAAGATCCCGGGACACCCTCCTACGAGCAGTACTTC.

This clone was detected only once. V usage is TRBV27 and J usage is TRBJ2-7; a possible D gene is TRBD1 (5 bases). Germline CDR1 and CDR2: MNHEY and SMNVEV (reference sequence). The V and J ends lost 4 bases and 0 bases respectively, with 13 bases between them. This CDR3 is 15 amino acids long. The CDR3 nucleotides read TGTGCCAGCAGTTCCTACAGGATGAGCTCCTACGAGCAGTACTTC. Amino acid sequence: CASSSYRMSSYEQYF.

The chain combines TRBV27 with TRBJ2-5; D is unresolved. V gave up 6 bases and J gave up 1 base, with 9 bases separating them. Germline assignment: CDR1 MNHEY and CDR2 SMNVEV (reference sequence). The CDR3 extends over 13 amino acids. The CDR3 DNA sequence: TGTGCCAGCAGCTCCCTGGCCCAAGAGACCCAGTACTTC. It is translated as CASSSLAQETQYF.

This rearrangement joins TRBV7-2 to TRBJ2-3, with 7 nucleotides matching TRBD2. V was pared by 5 bases and J by 3 bases, with 11 bases of the junction left unmatched. The CDR3 loop spans 16 amino acids. Germline loops: CDR1 SGHTA, CDR2 FQGNSA. The CDR3 loop is CASSPNVKAGTDTQYF. In DNA, the CDR3 is TGTGCCAGCAGCCCAAATGTGAAAGCGGGAACAGATACGCAGTATTTT.

Here the CDR3 DNA reads TGTGCCAGCTCGTCGGCTCTAGGACAGGCATCTGAGTACTTC. This translates into CASSSALGQASEYF. J is TRBJ2-7 and V is TRBV18; 7 bases fit TRBD1. Germline trimming cut 6 bases from V and 11 bases from J; bases unmatched to any gene: 16. The V gene's germline CDR1 is KGHSH and CDR2 LQKENI. The CDR3 sequence is 14 residues long.

A few counts support this clone. This chain joins TRBV6-1 and TRBJ1-3, with TRBD1 as a possible D gene (6 bases). CDR1 is MNHNS, CDR2 SASEGT, per germline. V lost 4 bases and J 0 bases, leaving 13 bases between the germline ends. CDR3 size: 16 residues. CDR3 sequence (DNA): TGTGCCAGCAGTGCTCAACAGGGTTTCTCTGGAAACACCATATATTTT. Translating gives CASSAQQGFSGNTIYF.

V and J are TRBV5-4 and TRBJ1-3; D is unresolved. V was shortened by 3 bases and J by 0 bases, with 7 bases between the two germline ends. From germline, CDR1 is SGHNT and CDR2 YYREEE (reference sequence). The CDR3 extends over 14 amino acids. This chain's CDR3 is CASSSQLSGNTIYF. Here the CDR3 DNA reads TGTGCCAGCAGCTCACAGCTCTCTGGAAACACCATATATTTT.

In nucleotides, the CDR3 is TGTGCCAGCAGTTTATTTGCGGGAGGGGGGAATGAGCAGTTCTTC. Encoded protein: CASSLFAGGGNEQFF. The chain links TRBV27 to TRBJ2-1; 9 bases agree with TRBD2. Per germline, CDR1 MNHEY and CDR2 SMNVEV (reference sequence). The CDR3 extends over 15 amino acids. Germline trimming cut 1 base from V and 7 bases from J; bases unmatched to any gene: 5.

V and J are TRBV4-1 and TRBJ1-5; maybe TRBD1 (5 bases). The CDR3 covers 17 residues. Trimming removed 0 bases at V and 7 bases at J, with 19 bases between. Looked up from germline, CDR1 is MGHRA and CDR2 is YSYEKL. The CDR3, as DNA: TGCGCCAGCAGCCAAGATAAGAAGGGACTGGACTTGCAGCCCCAGCATTTT. This translates into CASSQDKKGLDLQPQHF.

For the CDR3, the DNA is TGTGCCAGCAGTCAGGGACTAGAGGCTCTCAATGAGCAGTTCTTC. Translation gives CASSQGLEALNEQFF. The chain links TRBV6-5 to TRBJ2-1; TRBD2 agrees at 8 bases. CDR3 length equals 15 residues. The trim removed 5 bases at V and 6 bases at J, leaving 9 bases unmatched. CDR1 and CDR2 from the germline V gene are MNHEY and SVGAGI.

DNA for the CDR3: TGTGCCTGGGGGCGGAGGGTCGGGCCAAATGAAAAACTGTTTTTT. Translation gives CAWGRRVGPNEKLFF. V gene TRBV30 combines with J gene TRBJ1-4; D remains ambiguous. V lost 5 bases and J lost 5, with 18 bases in between. CDR1 and CDR2 (germline): GTSNPN, SVGIG (reference sequence). CDR3 size: 15 residues. The variable domain in full, with the rest retrieved from reference TRBV30 and TRBJ1-4, is SQTIHQWPATLVQPVGSPLSLECTVEGTSNPNLYWYRQAAGRGLQLLFYSVGIGQISSEVPQNLSASRPQDRQFILSSKKLLLSDSGFYLCAWGRRVGPNEKLFFGSGTQLSVL.

This clone occurred once. The J gene is TRBJ2-1, the V gene TRBV4-1, with 7 bases identical to TRBD2. CDR1 and CDR2 from the germline V gene are MGHRA and YSYEKL. CDR3 size: 15 residues. With V trimmed by 0 bases and J by 7 bases, 6 bases remained unmatched. In DNA, the CDR3 is TGCGCCAGCAGCCAAGATAGGGGAGGGCAGAATGAGCAGTTCTTC. This sequence encodes CASSQDRGGQNEQFF.

The rearrangement joins TRBV4-3 to TRBJ2-3, with D possibly TRBD1 on 6 matching bases. Germline assignment: CDR1 LGHNA and CDR2 YSLEER. There are 15 residues in the CDR3. The germline V and J ends were trimmed by 3 bases and 0 bases, with 10 bases remaining between them. The CDR3 is CASSHGQRSTDTQYF. The CDR3 region has the DNA TGCGCCAGCAGCCATGGACAGCGAAGCACAGATACGCAGTATTTT.

This chain joins TRBV5-1 and TRBJ2-5; D is undetermined. Germline CDR1 is SGHRS and CDR2 is YFSETQ. The CDR3 consists of 15 residues. V lost 0 bases and J lost 5, with 14 bases in between. CDR3 sequence reads: CASSLGQPLGETQYF. The CDR3 DNA follows: TGCGCCAGCAGCTTGGGGCAACCTCTTGGGGAGACCCAGTACTTC.

The CDR3 DNA reads as TGTGCCAGCAGCCCAGCGGGAGTAGGGCAGTTCTTC. Amino acid sequence: CASSPAGVGQFF. This rearrangement joins TRBV5-8 to TRBJ2-1; 8 positions match TRBD2. CDR1 SGHTS and CDR2 YDEGEE come from the germline V gene. The CDR3 length is 12 residues. V trimming: 4 bases; J trimming: 12 bases; junction bases outside the gene matches: 6.

The chain employs TRBV6-6 and TRBJ2-7, with D perhaps TRBD2 (5 bases). The CDR3 is 14 amino acids. Germline V gene data show CDR1 as MNHNY and CDR2 as SVGAGI (reference sequence). V dropped 2 bases and J dropped 6 bases, with 14 bases sitting between them. CDR3 nucleotide sequence: TGTGCCAGCAGTTACGAGGGAGCGTTAGGCGAGCAGTACTTC. Translated, it gives CASSYEGALGEQYF.